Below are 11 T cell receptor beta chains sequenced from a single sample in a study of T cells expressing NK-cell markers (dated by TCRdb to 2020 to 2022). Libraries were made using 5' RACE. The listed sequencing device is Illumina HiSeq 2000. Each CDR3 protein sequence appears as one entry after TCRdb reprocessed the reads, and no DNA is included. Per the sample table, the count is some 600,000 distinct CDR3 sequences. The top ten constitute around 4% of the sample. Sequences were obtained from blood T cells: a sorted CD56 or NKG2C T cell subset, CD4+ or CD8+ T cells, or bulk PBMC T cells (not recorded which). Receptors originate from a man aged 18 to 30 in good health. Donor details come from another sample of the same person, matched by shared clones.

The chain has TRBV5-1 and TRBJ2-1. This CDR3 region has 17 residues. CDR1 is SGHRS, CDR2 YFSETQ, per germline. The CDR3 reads CASSWNPRLSSYNEQFF.

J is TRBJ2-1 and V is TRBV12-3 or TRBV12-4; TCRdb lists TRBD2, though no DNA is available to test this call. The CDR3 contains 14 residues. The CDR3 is CATHEREDYNEQFF.

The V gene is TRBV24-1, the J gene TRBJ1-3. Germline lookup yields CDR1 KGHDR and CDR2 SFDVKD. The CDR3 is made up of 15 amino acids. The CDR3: CATSDLNDSGNTIYF.

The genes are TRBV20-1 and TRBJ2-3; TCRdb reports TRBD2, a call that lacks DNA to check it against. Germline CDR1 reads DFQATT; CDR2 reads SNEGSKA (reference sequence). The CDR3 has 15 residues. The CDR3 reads CSASAQAGRADTQYF.

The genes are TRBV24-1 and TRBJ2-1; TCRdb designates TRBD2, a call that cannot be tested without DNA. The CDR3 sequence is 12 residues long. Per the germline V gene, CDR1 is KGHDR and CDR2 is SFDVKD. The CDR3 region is CATSGSGNEQFF.

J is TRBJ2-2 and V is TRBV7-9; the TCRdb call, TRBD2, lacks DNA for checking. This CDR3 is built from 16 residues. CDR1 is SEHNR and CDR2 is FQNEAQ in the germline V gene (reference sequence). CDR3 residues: CASTRWTSVNTGELFF.

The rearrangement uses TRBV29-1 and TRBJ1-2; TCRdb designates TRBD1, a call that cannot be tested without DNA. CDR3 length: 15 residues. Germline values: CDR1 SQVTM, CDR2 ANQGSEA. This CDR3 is CSVAGGRVPSYGYTF. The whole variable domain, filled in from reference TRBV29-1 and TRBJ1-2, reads SAVISQKPSRDICQRGTSLTIQCQVDSQVTMMFWYRQQPGQSLTLIATANQGSEATYESGFVIDKFPISRPNLTFSTLTVSNMSPEDSSIYLCSVAGGRVPSYGYTFGSGTRLTVV.

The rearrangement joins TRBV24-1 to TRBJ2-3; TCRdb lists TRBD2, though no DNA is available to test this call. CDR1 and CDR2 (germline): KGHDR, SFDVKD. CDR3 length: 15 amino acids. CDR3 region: CATSDLGLGPDTQYF.

CDR3 in amino acids: CASSPTSVVSYEQYF. V is TRBV18 and J is TRBJ2-7; the TCRdb D gene call, TRBD2, has no DNA to confirm it. The CDR3 loop spans 15 amino acids. Germline-derived CDR1 and CDR2 are KGHSH and LQKENI.

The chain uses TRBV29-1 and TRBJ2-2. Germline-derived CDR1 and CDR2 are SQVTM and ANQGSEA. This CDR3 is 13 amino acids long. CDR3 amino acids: CSVAVAGTGELFF.

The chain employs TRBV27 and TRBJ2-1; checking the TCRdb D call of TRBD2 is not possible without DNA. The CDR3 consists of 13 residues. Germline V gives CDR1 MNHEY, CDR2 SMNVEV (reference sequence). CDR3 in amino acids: CASSSLAGGPSVF.